This T cell receptor (beta chain) was found in a study of blood T cell repertoires in COVID-19. The method was immunoSEQ multiplex PCR; TCRdb's version includes in-frame clones alone and lacks a portion of them. The profile shows hundreds of thousands of clones, about nine tenths of them singletons. There are 12 residues in the CDR3. Germline V gene sequence: CDR1 MNHEY, CDR2 SMNVEV (reference sequence). Trimming stripped 6 bases from V and 5 bases from J, with 10 bases between. Sequenced: peripheral blood. The sequence derives from a woman in her twenties or thirties with active or convalescent COVID-19. This rearrangement joins TRBV27 to TRBJ1-1; D is perhaps TRBD1 (6 bases). The CDR3 DNA sequence: TGTGCCAGCAGCCCACAGGGAACTGAAGCTTTCTTT. Its translation is CASSPQGTEAFF.